This TCR beta chain was identified during a study of monozygotic twins with inflammatory bowel disease. Study-level points and caveats: Fewer clonotypes were shared with others by IBD patients than by healthy twins, especially with disease activity. T cell subtypes that differed could not be told apart.

The germline V gene encodes CDR1 KGHDR and CDR2 SFDVKD. The CDR3 runs to 15 residues. With regard to this clonotype: No antigen is known for it.

The quantity of total RNA per TCR library was 3500 ng. UMIs with a 6-nucleotide sample barcode were added by template switching. From its re-call of the 5' RACE reads, TCRdb lists each CDR3 protein once, without DNA. This sample contains a few hundred thousand distinct CDR3 sequences. V and J are TRBV24-1 and TRBJ2-2; the D call of TRBD1 rests on TCRdb alone, since no DNA is present to check it. Sequenced input: blood. The receptor's source is a human donor with ulcerative colitis or Crohn's disease, or a healthy co-twin of an affected twin (not recorded which). The CDR3: CATSDSRRQDGELFF.